This entry lists 29 T cell receptor beta chains sequenced from one sample in a study of early T cells in non-severe SARS-CoV-2 infection. MiXCR, run by TCRdb on the 5' RACE reads, gives a single entry per CDR3 protein. The table records tens of thousands of distinct CDR3 sequences, roughly 9% of them present only once. Sample: whole blood. Receptors were obtained from an adult who was a healthcare worker with PCR-confirmed SARS-CoV-2 infection or an uninfected control (not recorded which).

This clonotype came up a few times. V and J are TRBV6-1 and TRBJ1-4; no clear D. V shed 6 bases and J shed 0 bases, with 11 bases lying between them. This CDR3 is 15 amino acids long. Germline loops: CDR1 MNHNS, CDR2 SASEGT. CDR3 nucleotides: TGTGCCAGCAGATCCGCATTTGCAACTAATGAAAAACTGTTTTTT. It translates to CASRSAFATNEKLFF.

This clonotype was seen a handful of times. V usage is TRBV5-1 and J usage is TRBJ1-6; D is possibly TRBD1 (6 bases). The CDR3 runs to 16 residues. Germline CDR1 is SGHRS and CDR2 is YFSETQ. Trimming took off 4 bases at V and 7 bases at J, with 18 bases between the two ends. As DNA, the CDR3 is TGCGCCAGCAGCCAGACCCCGACAGGTTCAAATTCACCCCTCCACTTT. It encodes CASSQTPTGSNSPLHF.

This clonotype was recorded many times. The V call is TRBV9, the J call TRBJ2-5; 7 bases align to TRBD1. From germline, CDR1 is SGDLS and CDR2 YYNGEE. The ends lost 4 bases at V and 3 bases at J; junction bases unmatched: 9. This CDR3 spans 15 amino acids. The CDR3 protein is CASSWGQNPEETQYF. CDR3 nucleotides: TGTGCCAGCAGCTGGGGACAGAACCCCGAAGAGACCCAGTACTTC.

This clonotype showed up just a few times. J is TRBJ2-7 and V is TRBV7-2, with TRBD2 as a possible D gene (6 bases). V gave up 5 bases and J gave up 6 bases, with 14 bases separating them. Germline CDR1 and CDR2: SGHTA and FQGNSA. This CDR3 is 13 amino acids long. This CDR3 is CASSLATSGEQYF. The CDR3 DNA sequence: TGTGCCAGCAGCCTCGCGACTAGTGGCGAGCAGTACTTC. Looking up the rest from reference TRBV7-2 and TRBJ2-7 gives the full variable domain: GAGVSQSPSNKVTEKGKDVELRCDPISGHTALYWYRQSLGQGLEFLIYFQGNSAPDKSGLPSDRFSAERTGGSVSTLTIQRTQQEDSAVYLCASSLATSGEQYFGPGTRLTVT.

DNA for the CDR3: TGCGCCAGCAGCCAAGATAGAGGGACAGGGGAAGCTTTCTTT. Its protein product is CASSQDRGTGEAFF. V and J are TRBV4-1 and TRBJ1-1; 9 bases map to TRBD1. CDR3 size: 14 residues. Germline lookup yields CDR1 MGHRA and CDR2 YSYEKL. J was trimmed by 8 bases and V by 0 bases; bases with no gene match: 4.

This clonotype has just a few counts. The rearrangement uses TRBV7-3 and TRBJ2-3; maybe TRBD1 (5 bases). The germline CDR1 and CDR2 sequences are SGHTA and FQGTGA. The CDR3 contains 13 residues. Trimming left V 3 bases short and J 4 bases short, with 8 bases between. The CDR3 DNA is TGTGCCAGCAGCTTTCAAGGGGCAGATACGCAGTATTTT. Translating it yields CASSFQGADTQYF.

This rearrangement joins TRBV5-5 to TRBJ2-2, with D possibly called TRBD1 or TRBD2 (5 bases each). The CDR3 length is 15 residues. Trimming pared 3 bases from V and 0 bases from J, leaving 9 bases between. Looked up from germline, CDR1 is SGHKS and CDR2 is YYEKEE (reference sequence). For the CDR3, the DNA is TGTGCCAGCAGCTCCGGGACCGCGAACACCGGGGAGCTGTTTTTT. Its protein is CASSSGTANTGELFF.

This clonotype was detected a few times. This chain links TRBV18 with TRBJ2-1, with 9 positions matching TRBD1. Germline trimming cut 3 bases from V and 6 bases from J; bases unmatched to any gene: 6. The CDR3 runs to 15 residues. CDR1 and CDR2 from the germline V gene are KGHSH and LQKENI. The DNA of the CDR3 is TGTGCCAGCTCACCGCGACAGGGGGGTGCCAATGAGCAGTTCTTC. It is translated as CASSPRQGGANEQFF. Drawing the rest from reference TRBV18 and TRBJ2-1, the complete variable domain is NAGVMQNPRHLVRRRGQEARLRCSPMKGHSHVYWYRQLPEEGLKFMVYLQKENIIDESGMPKERFSAEFPKEGPSILRIQQVVRGDSAAYFCASSPRQGGANEQFFGPGTRLTVL.

This clonotype was picked up many times. The chain uses TRBV2 and TRBJ1-5; possible D gene TRBD1, 6 bases. The length of the CDR3 is 15 residues. Germline V gives CDR1 SNHLY, CDR2 FYNNEI. The V end was cut by 4 bases, the J end by 4 bases, with 14 bases between. The CDR3 here is CASSGGNRENQPQHF. Written as DNA, the CDR3 is TGTGCCAGCAGTGGGGGCAACAGGGAGAATCAGCCCCAGCATTTT.

This clonotype occurred a few times. V is TRBV4-1 and J is TRBJ1-5, with D uncertain. This CDR3 contains 16 residues. With 0 bases removed from V and 1 base from J, the gap between germline ends came to 10 bases. Germline-derived CDR1 and CDR2 are MGHRA and YSYEKL. The CDR3 DNA is TGCGCCAGCAGCCAAGAAGGCCGGGCGAGCAATCAGCCCCAGCATTTT. It yields the protein CASSQEGRASNQPQHF.

This clonotype was counted ten times or more. This chain links TRBV7-2 with TRBJ1-6; D is ambiguous. Trimming removed 3 bases from V and 0 bases from J, with 6 bases in between. This CDR3 region has 15 residues. Germline V gene data show CDR1 as SGHTA and CDR2 as FQGNSA. Here the CDR3 DNA reads TGTGCCAGCAGCTTGCCTCGCTCCTATAATTCACCCCTCCACTTT. Protein product: CASSLPRSYNSPLHF.

This rearrangement joins TRBV7-9 to TRBJ2-1; D possibly corresponds to TRBD2 (6 bases). From germline, CDR1 is SEHNR and CDR2 FQNEAQ (reference sequence). There are 14 residues in the CDR3. V lost 1 base to trimming and J lost 7 bases, with 11 bases between them. CDR3 loop: CASSLVMRGNEQFF. CDR3 DNA sequence: TGTGCCAGCAGCTTAGTAATGCGGGGTAATGAGCAGTTCTTC.

The chain couples TRBV7-8 to TRBJ2-5; 8 nucleotides match TRBD2. The CDR3 loop spans 16 amino acids. Germline CDR1 SGHVS, CDR2 FQNEAQ. The V and J ends lost 4 bases and 2 bases, in that order; junction bases with no gene match: 9. The CDR3 DNA reads as TGTGCCAGCAGCTCCTGGGGAGCGGGGGCTCAAGAGACCCAGTACTTC. Translated, it gives CASSSWGAGAQETQYF.

This clonotype appeared a single time. The chain links TRBV7-8 to TRBJ2-3; 7 bases fit TRBD2. J was trimmed by 4 bases and V by 5 bases; bases with no gene match: 6. Germline assignment: CDR1 SGHVS and CDR2 FQNEAQ. The CDR3 sequence is 14 residues long. The CDR3 is CASSSGVKADTQYF. The CDR3 DNA follows: TGTGCCAGCAGCAGCGGGGTGAAGGCAGATACGCAGTATTTT.

This chain joins TRBV4-2 and TRBJ2-1; TRBD1 matches 9 bases. V shed 1 base and J 2 bases; nucleotides not matched to a gene: 6. CDR1 and CDR2 from the germline V gene are LGHNA and YNFKEQ. The CDR3 extends over 17 amino acids. The CDR3 bases are TGTGCCAGCAGCCAAGGCGTCCGGGACAGGGCCTACAATGAGCAGTTCTTC. Translation gives CASSQGVRDRAYNEQFF.

The genes are TRBV29-1 and TRBJ2-1, with D tentatively TRBD1 (5 bases). V lost 4 bases and J lost 7, with 14 bases in between. CDR1 is SQVTM, CDR2 ANQGSEA, per germline. This CDR3 is 13 amino acids long. CDR3 nucleotide sequence: TGCAGCGTTGCTGTAACATCAGGGAATGAGCAGTTCTTC. Protein product: CSVAVTSGNEQFF.

This clonotype showed up just a few times. V usage is TRBV6-5 and J usage is TRBJ1-1, with 7 bases aligning to TRBD1. The CDR3 has 13 amino acids. J lost 10 bases, V lost 4 bases, and 9 bases had no gene match. Germline V gives CDR1 MNHEY, CDR2 SVGAGI. The CDR3 DNA sequence: TGTGCCAGCAGTTTGGGACAGTCAACGCGAGCTTTCTTT. Amino acids: CASSLGQSTRAFF.

Many counts were recorded for this clonotype. J is TRBJ2-5 and V is TRBV9; D is uncertain. V was cut by 0 bases and J by 0 bases, with 6 bases left in between. The CDR3 extends over 14 amino acids. Germline V gene lookup returns CDR1 SGDLS and CDR2 YYNGEE. The CDR3 DNA follows: TGTGCCAGCAGCGTAGGCACTAACCAAGAGACCCAGTACTTC. Amino acid sequence: CASSVGTNQETQYF. Full variable domain (remainder filled in from reference TRBV9 and TRBJ2-5): DSGVTQTPKHLITATGQRVTLRCSPRSGDLSVYWYQQSLDQGLQFLIQYYNGEERAKGNILERFSAQQFPDLHSELNLSSLELGDSALYFCASSVGTNQETQYFGPGTRLLVL.

This clonotype was observed many times. Sequence at one end of the junction differs from germline and may be a read error. The rearrangement links TRBV3-1 to TRBJ2-7; 8 bases match TRBD2. The V gene's germline CDR1 is LGHDT and CDR2 YNNKEL (reference sequence). This CDR3 has 13 residues. DNA for the CDR3: TGTGCCAGCAGCCAAGAGGCTTCTAGCGGGCTTGCCTTC. Residues: CASSQEASSGLAF.

The V and J genes are TRBV2 and TRBJ2-2, with 8 positions matching TRBD1. V shed 6 bases and J 6 bases; nucleotides not matched to a gene: 9. The germline gives CDR1 SNHLY, CDR2 FYNNEI. The length of the CDR3 is 15 residues. Here the CDR3 reads CASSSGQGGAGELFF. CDR3 nucleotides: TGTGCCAGCAGCAGCGGACAGGGCGGTGCCGGGGAGCTGTTTTTT.

This clonotype was counted ten times or more. This chain joins TRBV2 and TRBJ2-7, with D maybe TRBD1 (5 bases). The CDR3 runs to 13 residues. Trimming took off 10 bases at V and 2 bases at J, with 15 bases between the two ends. Germline V gene lookup returns CDR1 SNHLY and CDR2 FYNNEI. The CDR3 is CATVRLGAYEQYF. CDR3 nucleotide sequence: TGTGCCACCGTGAGGTTAGGGGCCTACGAGCAGTACTTC.

This clonotype has only a few counts. The chain is built from TRBV5-1 and TRBJ2-3; no clear D. The CDR3 sequence is 15 residues long. The germline CDR1 and CDR2 sequences are SGHRS and YFSETQ. Between the trimmed V and J ends, which lost 9 bases and 0 bases, there was a span of 17 bases. The CDR3 here is CATLSTPTSTDTQYF. CDR3 DNA sequence: TGCGCCACCCTGTCTACACCGACTAGCACAGATACGCAGTATTTT.

The rearrangement uses TRBV7-9 and TRBJ1-5; weak D call: TRBD1 (5 bases). The CDR3 is made up of 14 amino acids. From germline, CDR1 is SEHNR and CDR2 FQNEAQ (reference sequence). The V gene lost 5 bases and the J gene lost 3 bases, with 11 bases spanning the gap. CDR3: CASSPDMPNQPQHF. CDR3 nucleotide sequence: TGTGCCAGCAGCCCGGACATGCCCAATCAGCCCCAGCATTTT.

This clonotype was seen more than once but under ten times. The chain uses TRBV12-3 or TRBV12-4 and TRBJ2-1; 13 bases match TRBD2. The CDR3 consists of 16 residues. Trimming cost V 5 bases and J 6 bases; bases outside gene matches: 7. CDR3 sequence reads: CASSAGTSGALNEQFF. The DNA of the CDR3 is TGTGCCAGCAGTGCCGGGACTAGCGGGGCTCTCAATGAGCAGTTCTTC.

The DNA of the CDR3 is TGTGCCAGCAGTCCGACAGGATCGAACACTGAAGCTTTCTTT. This translates into CASSPTGSNTEAFF. The gene calls are TRBV12-3 or TRBV12-4 and TRBJ1-1, with D perhaps matching TRBD1 (6 bases). Trimming removed 5 bases at V and 1 base at J, with 11 bases between. The CDR3 loop spans 14 amino acids.

The rearrangement uses TRBV5-1 and TRBJ1-1, with 8 nucleotides matching TRBD1. V dropped 2 bases and J dropped 1; count of bases not matched to a gene: 1. The CDR3 totals 14 residues. CDR1 is SGHRS, CDR2 YFSETQ, per germline. The CDR3 DNA reads TGCGCCAGCAGCTTTGACAGGGGGAACACTGAAGCTTTCTTT. This gives the protein CASSFDRGNTEAFF.

This clonotype was observed at least ten times. The genes are TRBV7-6 and TRBJ2-5; 13 bases fit TRBD2. The CDR3 length is 17 residues. With V trimmed by 4 bases and J by 5 bases, 10 bases remained unmatched. Germline lookup yields CDR1 SGHVS and CDR2 FNYEAQ. CDR3 sequence reads: CASSSPTSGGALETQYF. CDR3 bases: TGTGCCAGCAGCTCCCCAACTAGCGGGGGGGCCTTGGAGACCCAGTACTTC.

This clonotype was detected a few times. The gene calls are TRBV18 and TRBJ2-5, with 7 bases aligning to TRBD1. Germline V lookup: CDR1 KGHSH, CDR2 LQKENI. J gave up 5 bases and V 3 bases, and 9 bases lay outside the gene matches. The CDR3 consists of 15 residues. The CDR3 reads CASSPYRQGMETQYF. CDR3 in DNA: TGTGCCAGCTCACCCTACCGACAGGGTATGGAGACCCAGTACTTC.

This clonotype was detected ten times or more. The chain couples TRBV20-1 to TRBJ2-5, with D possibly matching TRBD2 (6 bases). Germline V gene data show CDR1 as DFQATT and CDR2 as SNEGSKA (reference sequence). The CDR3 has 12 residues. V was shortened by 1 base and J by 3 bases, with 6 bases between the two germline ends. The CDR3 region has the DNA TGCAGTGCTAGAGCGGGGGAAGAGACCCAGTACTTC. Encoded protein: CSARAGEETQYF.